Shown below are 9 T cell receptor beta chains from a single sample sequenced in a study of OX40 agonist ivuxolimab in advanced cancers. Repertoires were generated with immunoSEQ multiplex PCR, while TCRdb's copy carries only in-frame clones and drops some. The top ten hold around 20% of the sample, which has about 35,000 clones, roughly nine tenths seen once. The sequences come from CD4+ or CD8+ T cells sorted from blood, collected in a trial of the OX40 agonist ivuxolimab. These receptors were obtained from an adult with an advanced solid tumor such as melanoma, head and neck, liver or kidney cancer.

This clone was seen just once. The chain is built from TRBV30 and TRBJ1-2; TRBD1 agrees at 7 bases. Trimming at V came to 0 bases and at J to 4 bases, leaving 5 bases not matched to a gene. This CDR3 is built from 14 residues. Per germline, CDR1 GTSNPN and CDR2 SVGIG (reference sequence). The CDR3 DNA reads as TGTGCCTGGAGTGTACAACAGGGGACCTATGGCTACACCTTC. It is translated as CAWSVQQGTYGYTF.

This clone has only one observation. J is TRBJ1-1 and V is TRBV7-6, with 9 bases aligning to TRBD1. After removal of 1 base from V and 5 bases from J, the junction contained 5 bases not matched to a gene. CDR1 SGHVS and CDR2 FNYEAQ come from the germline V gene. The CDR3 length is 15 residues. The CDR3 region is CASSLETGGKTEAFF. Written as DNA, the CDR3 is TGTGCCAGCAGCTTAGAAACAGGGGGCAAGACTGAAGCTTTCTTT. Full variable domain (rest looked up from reference TRBV7-6 and TRBJ1-1): GAGVSQSPRYKVTKRGQDVALRCDPISGHVSLYWYRQALGQGPEFLTYFNYEAQQDKSGLPNDRFSAERPEGSISTLTIQRTEQRDSAMYRCASSLETGGKTEAFFGQGTRLTVV.

The chain carries TRBV5-4 and TRBJ2-7; a possible D gene is TRBD2 (6 bases). Germline V CDR1 and CDR2: SGHNT, YYREEE (reference sequence). There are 17 residues in the CDR3. Trimming removed 0 bases at V and 0 bases at J, with 16 bases between. CDR3 region: CASSLGYAEGGSYEQYF. The CDR3 coding sequence is TGTGCCAGCAGCTTGGGATATGCGGAGGGCGGCTCCTACGAGCAGTACTTC.

The rearrangement uses TRBV7-9 and TRBJ2-1, with D perhaps given as TRBD1 or TRBD2 (5 bases each). V lost 4 bases and J 5 bases, leaving 9 bases between the germline ends. Germline CDR1 reads SEHNR; CDR2 reads FQNEAQ (reference sequence). The CDR3 consists of 13 residues. The DNA of the CDR3 is TGTGCCAGCAGCTCCCGGGACCACAATGAGCAGTTCTTC. Translation: CASSSRDHNEQFF.

This chain connects TRBV2 to TRBJ1-2; D remains unclear. Germline CDR1 SNHLY, CDR2 FYNNEI. CDR3 size: 15 residues. V was pared by 5 bases and J by 2 bases, with 15 bases between. The CDR3 DNA sequence: TGTGCCAGCAGTCCCCCAATTCAGCCGAACTATGGCTACACCTTC. Amino acid sequence: CASSPPIQPNYGYTF.

This chain connects TRBV5-1 to TRBJ2-7; 8 bases fit TRBD2. CDR1 and CDR2 from the germline V gene are SGHRS and YFSETQ. This CDR3 region has 14 residues. Trimming removed 4 bases from V and 2 bases from J; junction bases left unmatched: 5. CDR3 DNA sequence: TGCGCCAGCAGCCATAGCGGGACTGCCTACGAGCAGTACTTC. It codes for CASSHSGTAYEQYF.

This sequence joins TRBV4-1 and TRBJ2-7; perhaps TRBD1 as D (5 bases). Trimming took 4 bases from V and 0 from J, leaving 16 bases between them. Per the germline V gene, CDR1 is MGHRA and CDR2 is YSYEKL. The CDR3 contains 16 residues. CDR3 sequence: CASSLLDTQSSYEQYF. In DNA, the CDR3 is TGCGCCAGCAGCCTTTTGGACACCCAGAGCTCCTACGAGCAGTACTTC.

The V gene is TRBV28, the J gene TRBJ2-2; 7 bases match TRBD2. This CDR3 is 16 amino acids long. After removal of 2 bases from V and 3 bases from J, the junction contained 6 bases not matched to a gene. Germline CDR1 reads MDHEN; CDR2 reads SYDVKM. CDR3 DNA: TGTGCCAGCAGTTTAAGCGGTAGCGGGTACACCGGGGAGCTGTTTTTT. Translation: CASSLSGSGYTGELFF.

The chain carries TRBV6-6 and TRBJ2-7; D perhaps matches TRBD1 (6 bases). The CDR3 consists of 14 residues. V dropped 8 bases and J dropped 4 bases, with 18 bases sitting between them. Germline loops: CDR1 MNHNY, CDR2 SVGAGI (reference sequence). In DNA form, the CDR3 reads TGTGCCAGCTGGTGGGGGCAGGGTTATTACGAGCAGTACTTC. The encoded protein is CASWWGQGYYEQYF.